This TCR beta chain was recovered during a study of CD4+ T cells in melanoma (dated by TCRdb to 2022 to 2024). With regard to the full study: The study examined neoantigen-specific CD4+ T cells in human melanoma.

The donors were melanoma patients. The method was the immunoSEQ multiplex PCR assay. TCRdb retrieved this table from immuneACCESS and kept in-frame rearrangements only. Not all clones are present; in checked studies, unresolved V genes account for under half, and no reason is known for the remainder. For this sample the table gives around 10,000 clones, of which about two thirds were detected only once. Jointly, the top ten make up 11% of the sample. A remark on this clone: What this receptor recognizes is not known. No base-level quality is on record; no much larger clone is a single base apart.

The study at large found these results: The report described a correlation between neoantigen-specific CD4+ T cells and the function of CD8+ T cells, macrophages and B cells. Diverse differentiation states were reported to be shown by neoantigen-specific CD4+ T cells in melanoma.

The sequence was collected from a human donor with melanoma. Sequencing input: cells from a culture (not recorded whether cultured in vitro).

The sequenced DNA is TGTGCCAGTACCTCCCTCACAGGGGGCCGCTCTGGAAACACCATATATTTT. Its coded protein is CASTSLTGGRSGNTIYF. The V and J segments used are TRBV19 and TRBJ1-3; 9 bases in the middle match TRBD1. Based on the germline V gene (reference sequence), the CDR1 and CDR2 sequences are LNHDA and SQIVND. Trimming leaves V shorter by 7 bases and J shorter by 0 bases, with the junction holding 10 bases beyond the gene matches. The CDR3 measures 17 amino acids from cysteine to phenylalanine. The only DNA kept is the CDR3, 51 bases in frame from the first base. Here the CDR3 is joined to the reference TRBV19 and TRBJ1-3 genes, and the full variable domain is: DGGITQSPKYLFRKEGQNVTLSCEQNLNHDAMYWYRQDPGQGLRLIYYSQIVNDFQKGDIAEGYSVSREKKESFPLTVTSAQKNPTAFYLCASTSLTGGRSGNTIYFGEGSWLTVV.